The 32 T cell receptor beta chains listed next were all sequenced from one sample in a study of CD4 and CD8 cells across lung adenocarcinoma regions. Using its own MiXCR run on the PCR reads, TCRdb lists one record per CDR3 protein. The sample consists of about 25,000 distinct CDR3 sequences, 40% to 60% of them appearing once. Sequencing was carried out using CD8+ T cells from the center of a lung tumor. These receptors all come from a male donor with lung adenocarcinoma. The CD4 and CD8 labels of this study may be unreliable.

Relative to its sample, this clonotype is medium-sized (0.01 to 0.1%). V usage is TRBV6-6 and J usage is TRBJ2-1; D is perhaps TRBD2 (5 bases). The CDR3 has 15 residues. The V end was cut by 3 bases, the J end by 7 bases, with 16 bases between. CDR1 and CDR2 (germline): MNHNY, SVGAGI (reference sequence). In nucleotides, the CDR3 is TGTGCCAGCAGTTATGATCCAATAGCGCGGAATGAGCAGTTCTTC. Encoded protein: CASSYDPIARNEQFF.

This sequence joins TRBV9 and TRBJ2-3; D not certain. V lost 1 base and J lost 0, with 9 bases in between. Germline CDR1 reads SGDLS; CDR2 reads YYNGEE. The CDR3 is 15 residues long. CDR3: CASSVSLTSTDTQYF. CDR3 nucleotides: TGTGCCAGCAGCGTATCCCTTACCAGCACAGATACGCAGTATTTT.

The rearrangement joins TRBV10-1 to TRBJ2-3; D possibly corresponds to TRBD2 (6 bases). Judging by the DNA end, TRBJ2-4 fits better; the J call may be wrong. CDR1 and CDR2 from the germline V gene are WNHNN and SYGVQD (reference sequence). CDR3 length: 18 amino acids. CDR3 nucleotides: TGCGCCAGCAGTCGCGGACTCGCGGGGCTGAGAGCCACAAATATTCAGTACTTC. Protein product: CASSRGLAGLRATNIQYF.

The sample holds a few counts of this clonotype. In nucleotides, the CDR3 is TGTGCCAGCAGCTTAGGGGGCGGAACCTACGAGCAGTACTTC. Its protein product is CASSLGGGTYEQYF. The V call is TRBV7-6, the J call TRBJ2-7; D might be TRBD1 (5 bases). The germline V gene encodes CDR1 SGHVS and CDR2 FNYEAQ. There are 14 residues in the CDR3. V was cut by 1 base and J by 2 bases, with 9 bases left in between.

A note on this clonotype: Sequence at one end of the junction differs from germline and may be a read error. V usage is TRBV27 and J usage is TRBJ2-3; D call uncertain. The CDR3 totals 15 residues. Germline values: CDR1 MNHEY, CDR2 SMNVEV (reference sequence). The CDR3 region is CARGLGTGRPETQYF. CDR3 in DNA: TGTGCCAGGGGTCTCGGCACCGGCCGGCCAGAGACGCAGTACTTT.

A few counts support this clonotype. The chain employs TRBV5-1 and TRBJ2-3, with TRBD2 matching 7 bases. The CDR3 contains 20 residues. With V trimmed by 1 base and J by 0 bases, 17 bases remained unmatched. Germline V gene data show CDR1 as SGHRS and CDR2 as YFSETQ. CDR3 sequence (DNA): TGCGCCAGCAGCTTGTGGGGACTAAATCGCCCGGTGCCAAGCACAGATACGCAGTATTTT. Amino acid sequence: CASSLWGLNRPVPSTDTQYF.

This chain joins TRBV6-1 and TRBJ1-1; 8 bases agree with TRBD1. CDR1 is MNHNS, CDR2 SASEGT, per germline. The CDR3 loop spans 18 amino acids. The V segment lost 5 bases and the J segment 0 bases; nucleotides outside the gene matches: 14. CDR3 DNA sequence: TGTGCCAGCAGTCAATCCTATGGACAGGGAAGCATGAACACTGAAGCTTTCTTT. It specifies CASSQSYGQGSMNTEAFF.

This clonotype was observed at least ten times. This chain connects TRBV7-2 to TRBJ2-3; 12 nucleotides agree with TRBD2. Trimming at V came to 5 bases and at J to 7 bases, leaving 10 bases not matched to a gene. CDR3 size: 16 residues. Germline CDR1 reads SGHTA; CDR2 reads FQGNSA. This CDR3 reads CASSPKTSGGTHTQYF. The CDR3 region has the DNA TGTGCCAGCAGCCCGAAGACTAGCGGGGGAACACATACGCAGTATTTT.

Concerning this clonotype: At one boundary the junction diverges from the germline segment, which might be a read error. This chain uses TRBV6-5 with TRBJ2-3, with a tentative D call TRBD2 (6 bases). The germline V gene encodes CDR1 MNHEY and CDR2 SVGAGI. The CDR3 contains 15 residues. The CDR3 protein is CASSYSGRGKDTQYF. Written as DNA, the CDR3 is TGTGCCAGCAGTTACAGCGGGCGTGGCAAAGATACGCAGTACTTT.

The chain carries TRBV6-1 and TRBJ2-1; D possibly corresponds to TRBD2 (5 bases). The J call could be wrong; TRBJ2-4 is a better fit for the DNA end. The germline V gene encodes CDR1 MNHNS and CDR2 SASEGT. The CDR3 is made up of 15 amino acids. The CDR3 coding sequence is TGTGCCAGCAGCCGGTCGGGGAGTGTTCAAGACATTCAGTACTTC. This codes for CASSRSGSVQDIQYF.

Many counts were recorded for this clonotype. The chain carries TRBV10-3 and TRBJ2-3, with 8 nucleotides matching TRBD1. The J segment lost 0 bases and the V segment lost 8 bases, leaving 4 bases of the junction unmatched. CDR3 size: 14 residues. In germline, CDR1 is ENHRY, CDR2 SYGVKD. The CDR3 DNA reads TGTGCCATCGGGGACAGGCACAGCACAGATACGCAGTATTTT. Its translation is CAIGDRHSTDTQYF.

V and J are TRBV11-2 and TRBJ2-4; 10 bases are a match to TRBD2. Gene TRBJ2-1 matches the end of the DNA better, so the J call may be wrong. CDR1 is SGHAT and CDR2 is FQNNGV in the germline V gene. This CDR3 region has 17 residues. As DNA, the CDR3 is TGTGCCAGCAGCCCCCCCCCCCTAGCGGGAGTTCGGAATGAGCAGTTCTTC. Its translation: CASSPPPLAGVRNEQFF.

About this clonotype itself: A junction boundary mismatches the germline segment, possibly from a read error. The rearrangement links TRBV27 to TRBJ2-1, with 7 bases identical to TRBD2. Germline CDR1 is MNHEY and CDR2 is SMNVEV (reference sequence). CDR3 length: 17 residues. The CDR3 spells CASSLRARGLLENAQYF. CDR3 DNA: TGTGCCAGCAGTTTAAGGGCTAGGGGACTACTGGAAAATGCGCAGTATTTC.

The gene calls are TRBV6-1 and TRBJ1-1; D perhaps matches TRBD1 (6 bases). Trimming cost V 8 bases and J 3 bases, with 13 bases left between them. Per the germline V gene, CDR1 is MNHNS and CDR2 is SASEGT. The CDR3 runs 13 residues. This CDR3 is CASSVRGDTEAFF. The CDR3 bases are TGTGCCAGCTCCGTAAGGGGGGACACTGAAGCTTTCTTT.

This clonotype is medium-sized. The V call is TRBV6-1, the J call TRBJ2-2, with D possibly matching TRBD1 (6 bases). CDR3 size: 14 residues. Germline V gene data show CDR1 as MNHNS and CDR2 as SASEGT. V gave up 6 bases and J gave up 4 bases, with 12 bases separating them. CDR3 sequence: CASRLLQGTGELFF. In DNA, the CDR3 is TGTGCCAGCAGGCTACTACAGGGCACCGGGGAGCTGTTTTTT.

This clonotype was counted at least ten times. The chain is built from TRBV10-3 and TRBJ1-4, with D hard to call. CDR3 length: 13 amino acids. Trimming took 2 bases from V and 5 from J, leaving 6 bases between them. Per the germline V gene, CDR1 is ENHRY and CDR2 is SYGVKD. The CDR3 spells CAISEVPNEKLFF. CDR3 nucleotide sequence: TGTGCCATCAGTGAGGTCCCCAATGAAAAACTGTTTTTT.

V usage is TRBV6-1 and J usage is TRBJ2-5, with D tentatively TRBD1 or TRBD2 (6 bases each). This CDR3 contains 16 residues. V was pared by 9 bases and J by 4 bases, with 24 bases between. Germline values: CDR1 MNHNS, CDR2 SASEGT. CDR3 residues: CARTRREDRSPETQYF. The CDR3 region has the DNA TGTGCCAGAACTCGGAGGGAGGACAGAAGTCCAGAGACCCAGTACTTC.

CDR3 residues: CASSNILRDEQFF. CDR3 sequence (DNA): TGTGCCAGTAGTAATATTCTCCGCGATGAGCAGTTCTTC. J is TRBJ2-1 and V is TRBV19; D remains ambiguous. Germline CDR1 LNHDA, CDR2 SQIVND (reference sequence). The V end was cut by 4 bases, the J end by 8 bases, with 12 bases between. The CDR3 is made up of 13 amino acids. The full variable domain, its missing parts supplied by reference TRBV19 and TRBJ2-1, is DGGITQSPKYLFRKEGQNVTLSCEQNLNHDAMYWYRQDPGQGLRLIYYSQIVNDFQKGDIAEGYSVSREKKESFPLTVTSAQKNPTAFYLCASSNILRDEQFFGPGTRLTVL.

A remark on this clonotype: One end of the junction does not line up with germline, which may come from a read error. V usage is TRBV6-1 and J usage is TRBJ2-4, with D perhaps matching TRBD1 or TRBD2 (5 bases each). Germline CDR1 and CDR2: MNHNS and SASEGT. This CDR3 contains 14 residues. CDR3 nucleotides: TGTGCCGGCAGGGACGGCGGTGACCAAGACACCCAGTACTTC. It specifies CAGRDGGDQDTQYF.

The rearrangement links TRBV11-1 to TRBJ1-2, with 10 bases lining up with TRBD1. The V gene end was trimmed by 0 bases and the J gene end by 2 bases; junction bases not matched to a gene: 3. CDR3 length: 16 residues. CDR1 SGHAT and CDR2 FQDESV come from the germline V gene (reference sequence). The chain's CDR3 is CASSLALGQGNYGYTF. CDR3 nucleotide sequence: TGTGCCAGCAGCTTAGCTCTGGGACAGGGGAACTATGGCTACACCTTC.

A single count supports this clonotype. This chain links TRBV5-5 with TRBJ2-3, with D unresolved. This CDR3 is 12 amino acids long. CDR1 is SGHKS, CDR2 YYEKEE, per germline (reference sequence). CDR3 loop: CAGSPDKDTQYF. The CDR3 nucleotides read TGTGCGGGCAGCCCAGACAAAGACACTCAGTATTTT. Using reference TRBV5-5 and TRBJ2-3 for the parts outside the CDR3, the full variable domain is DAGVTQSPTHLIKTRGQQVTLRCSPISGHKSVSWYQQVLGQGPQFIFQYYEKEERGRGNFPDRFSARQFPNYSSELNVNALLLGDSALYLCAGSPDKDTQYFGPGTRLTVL.

This sequence joins TRBV14 and TRBJ2-7; TRBD1 aligns across 7 bases. Losses at the gene ends were 2 bases for V and 1 base for J; bases not matched to a gene: 2. Germline CDR1 is SGHDN and CDR2 is FVKESK. The CDR3 contains 14 residues. CDR3 loop: CASSQWGQSYEQYF. The CDR3 nucleotides read TGTGCCAGCAGCCAATGGGGACAGTCCTACGAGCAGTACTTC.

Details on this clonotype: A read error may produce the germline difference seen at one junction end. V gene TRBV10-3 combines with J gene TRBJ2-5; D perhaps matches TRBD2 (7 bases). The CDR3 contains 15 residues. The germline gives CDR1 ENHRY, CDR2 SYGVKD. CDR3 sequence reads: CAGGMGGSDTETQYF. As DNA, the CDR3 is TGTGCCGGGGGCATGGGGGGGAGTGACACAGAGACGCAGTACTTC.

This clonotype was picked up many times. V is TRBV7-2 and J is TRBJ2-7; the match to TRBD2 covers 8 bases. The V segment lost 4 bases and the J segment 0 bases; nucleotides outside the gene matches: 8. CDR3 length equals 16 residues. Germline V gene sequence: CDR1 SGHTA, CDR2 FQGNSA. The CDR3 coding sequence is TGTGCCAGCAGCTCTAGACCAGCGGGGGACTCCTACGAGCAGTACTTC. This encodes CASSSRPAGDSYEQYF.

The chain has TRBV6-1 and TRBJ2-3; possible D gene TRBD2, 6 bases. The end of the DNA aligns better with TRBJ2-5, so the J call may be wrong. Per the germline V gene, CDR1 is MNHNS and CDR2 is SASEGT. The CDR3 consists of 16 residues. CDR3 sequence: CASGGAGRGVGDTQYF. The CDR3 DNA sequence: TGTGCCAGCGGTGGGGCCGGGAGAGGGGTCGGGGATACCCAGTACTTC.

This clonotype is deemed medium-sized. The chain recombines TRBV10-1 with TRBJ2-3, with TRBD2 matching over 15 bases. CDR3 length: 18 residues. Trimming removed 5 bases from V and 3 bases from J; junction bases left unmatched: 9. Germline V gene sequence: CDR1 WNHNN, CDR2 SYGVQD (reference sequence). CDR3 DNA: TGCGCCAGCAGTCCAGGACTAGCGGGAGGGATGGCGACAGATACGCAGTATTTT. This codes for CASSPGLAGGMATDTQYF.

Concerning this clonotype: The junction differs from germline at one of its ends, possibly a read error. This rearrangement joins TRBV10-3 to TRBJ2-3; either TRBD1 or TRBD2 may supply D (5 bases each). Germline V gene sequence: CDR1 ENHRY, CDR2 SYGVKD. This CDR3 region has 14 residues. The CDR3: CAGSWGPDADTQYF. CDR3 coding DNA: TGTGCGGGGAGTTGGGGCCCCGACGCAGATACGCAGTACTTT.

At least ten counts were recorded for this clonotype. The J gene is TRBJ2-1, the V gene TRBV11-1; D is possibly TRBD1 or TRBD2 (5 bases each). The CDR3 covers 15 residues. Trimming removed 1 base at V and 12 bases at J, with 19 bases between. Germline V lookup: CDR1 SGHAT, CDR2 FQDESV (reference sequence). The CDR3 region is CASSLGSLAGARQFF. In DNA form, the CDR3 reads TGTGCCAGCAGCTTAGGTAGCCTTGCCGGGGCACGGCAGTTCTTC.

This clonotype was counted between two and nine times. This chain links TRBV4-1 with TRBJ2-1; TRBD2 matches at 10 bases. The J call may be in error: the DNA end matches TRBJ2-7 better. Germline V gene data show CDR1 as MGHRA and CDR2 as YSYEKL. CDR3 length equals 15 residues. CDR3 DNA sequence: TGCGCCAGCAGCAACGGGGCTAGCGGGAGCTACGAGCAGTACTTC. Translating gives CASSNGASGSYEQYF.

The chain has TRBV28 and TRBJ2-3; D is perhaps TRBD1 (5 bases). The assigned J gene may be wrong: the sequence end matches TRBJ2-7 better. CDR1 is MDHEN and CDR2 is SYDVKM in the germline V gene. The CDR3 spans 16 residues. The CDR3 bases are TGTGCCAGCAGCGTATCGGGTCTGTGGGGCAAAGATATGCAGTACTTC. Protein product: CASSVSGLWGKDMQYF.

The chain couples TRBV4-1 to TRBJ1-6; weak D call: TRBD1 (6 bases). Looked up from germline, CDR1 is MGHRA and CDR2 is YSYEKL. CDR3 length: 18 amino acids. The V end lost 3 bases, the J end lost 6 bases, and 21 bases lay between the germline ends. The CDR3 DNA sequence: TGCGCCAGCAGCCAGAGAAGGGGGGCCCGGTTATCTAATTCACCCCTCCACTTT. It is translated as CASSQRRGARLSNSPLHF.

Comment on this clonotype: At one of its ends the junction is not consistent with the germline gene, which may arise from a read error. The chain combines TRBV6-1 with TRBJ2-3; D is tentatively TRBD1 or TRBD2 (5 bases each). This CDR3 region has 12 residues. The germline CDR1 and CDR2 sequences are MNHNS and SASEGT. CDR3 coding DNA: TGTGCCGGCAGTGGGACCGCGGAGACCCAGTATTTT. As protein: CAGSGTAETQYF.